The rows below give T cell receptor beta chains drawn from one sample of a study of STAT5B mutations in CD4+ large granular lymphocyte leukemia. Clones were read by immunoSEQ multiplex PCR, and TCRdb kept only the in-frame ones, dropping some. The data contain about 24,000 clones, about two thirds of them singletons. The source material was CD4+ T cells from blood buffy coats. Receptors were obtained from a human donor in good health. The CDR3 runs from the conserved cysteine through the conserved F or W. The D gene is left open where the match is weak. The size field is filled for only some rows; it gives once, few, many or a size class.

clone_size j_call v_call cdr3_length d_call cdr3_nt cdr3_aa
NA TRBJ1-1 TRBV11-3 13 TRBD1 TGTGCCAGCAGTCCTCGACAGGGCGCTGAAGCTTTCTTT CASSPRQGAEAFF
NA TRBJ2-2 TRBV6-5 14 NA TGTGCCAGCAAGAGGGACAAGAACACCGGGGAGCTGTTTTTT CASKRDKNTGELFF
NA TRBJ2-7 TRBV27 14 NA TGTGCCAGCAGTTTTACTGGACCATCCTACGAGCAGTACTTC CASSFTGPSYEQYF
few TRBJ1-1 TRBV29-1 16 NA TGCAGCGTTGAAGATCAGCTTAGCAGAGTGAACACTGAAGCTTTCTTT CSVEDQLSRVNTEAFF
NA TRBJ1-4 TRBV14 14 NA TGTGCCAGCAGCCGGCCGGGGGTAAATGAAAAACTGTTTTTT CASSRPGVNEKLFF
few TRBJ2-2 TRBV7-6 14 NA TGTGCCAGCAGTGGGGGGGCGGTAACCGGGGAGCTGTTTTTT CASSGGAVTGELFF
NA TRBJ2-3 TRBV10-3 15 NA TGTGCCACCGCGGCGGGGCGCGACGCGTCAGATACGCAGTATTTT CATAAGRDASDTQYF
NA TRBJ2-7 TRBV28 16 NA TGTGCCAGCACCACTCCCAGGGGGGTCACTACTAGGGAGCAGTACTTC CASTTPRGVTTREQYF
few TRBJ1-1 TRBV6-5 14 NA TGTGCCAGCAGCCTCTCCCGAGGGGGCACTGAAGCTTTCTTT CASSLSRGGTEAFF
NA TRBJ2-1 TRBV18 17 TRBD1 TGTGCCAGCTCAGGAGGACACAGGGGAATTAGCTACAATGAGCAGTTCTTC CASSGGHRGISYNEQFF
NA TRBJ2-7 TRBV7-9 14 NA TGTGCCAGCAGCTTAGTGACGGCCGAATCCGAGCAGTACTTC CASSLVTAESEQYF
NA TRBJ1-6 TRBV6-5 14 NA TGTGCCAGCAGCCCTTCCCAGGGGACTTCACCCCTCCACTTT CASSPSQGTSPLHF
NA TRBJ1-1 TRBV7-3 13 NA TGTGCCAGCAGCTTAACGGGGGGGACTGAAGCTTTCTTT CASSLTGGTEAFF
NA TRBJ2-1 TRBV9 17 NA TGTGCCAGCAGCCACCCTTCGGACAGACTTCTAAGCGATGAGCAGTTCTTC CASSHPSDRLLSDEQFF
NA TRBJ1-2 TRBV5-6 14 NA TGTGCCAGCAGCACCACCCAGGGTGTAGGTGGCTACACCTTC CASSTTQGVGGYTF
NA TRBJ1-5 TRBV2 13 TRBD1 TGTGCCAGCAGTGAGGGACAGTCAAGGCCCCAGCATTTT CASSEGQSRPQHF
NA TRBJ2-3 TRBV7-8 19 TRBD1 TGTGCCAGCAGCTTTAATTTGGGGACAGGGGTAGGGCGCACAGATACGCAGTATTTT CASSFNLGTGVGRTDTQYF
NA TRBJ1-2 TRBV11-3 12 NA TGTGCCAGCAGCCATTCCTCCGTAGGCTACACCTTC CASSHSSVGYTF
few TRBJ1-5 TRBV6-1 14 NA TGTGCCAGCAGTGAACACGGGGCAGGGCAGCCCCAGCATTTT CASSEHGAGQPQHF
NA TRBJ2-2 TRBV7-3 18 NA TGTGCCAGCAGCTCCCCGCGGTTGGGGGGACCTAACACCGGGGAGCTGTTTTTT CASSSPRLGGPNTGELFF
NA TRBJ1-6 TRBV28 15 TRBD1 TGTGCCAGCAGCGCGACCGGGACAGTAGATTCACCCCTCCACTTT CASSATGTVDSPLHF
few TRBJ1-2 TRBV6-6 11 NA TGTGCCAGCAGTGCAGACAGGAGCTACACCTTC CASSADRSYTF
NA TRBJ1-2 TRBV28 13 NA TGTGCCACGCGGGGGTTTATAGTAGGTGGCTACACCTTC CATRGFIVGGYTF
NA TRBJ1-2 TRBV7-2 17 TRBD1 TGTGCCAGCAGTCCCGGGACAGGGAAATCCGTGGGTTATGGCTACACCTTC CASSPGTGKSVGYGYTF
NA TRBJ2-5 TRBV5-4 17 TRBD1 TGTGCCAGCAGCCTCGTGGGGACAGGGGGTAAGGGGGAGACCCAGTACTTC CASSLVGTGGKGETQYF
NA TRBJ2-1 TRBV9 12 NA TGTGCCAGCAGCGTAGTAAGTCATGAGCAGTTCTTC CASSVVSHEQFF
NA TRBJ2-1 TRBV25-1 15 TRBD1 TGTGCCAGCTCTTCCCCACAAGACAGGGGCGTTGAGCAGTTCTTC CASSSPQDRGVEQFF
NA TRBJ1-6 TRBV5-6 15 TRBD1 TGTGCCAGCAGCTTCGGACGACAGGGGAATTCACCCCTCCACTTT CASSFGRQGNSPLHF
NA TRBJ1-1 TRBV2 13 NA TGTGCCAGCAGTTCCCAGGGAGGCACTGAAGCTTTCTTT CASSSQGGTEAFF
NA TRBJ1-5 TRBV12-5 13 TRBD1 TGTGCTAGTGGCCTGACAGGGAATCAGCCCCAGCATTTT CASGLTGNQPQHF
few TRBJ1-2 TRBV6-1 12 NA TGTGCCAGCATAGGCAGACTCTATGGCTACACCTTC CASIGRLYGYTF
NA TRBJ1-2 TRBV7-2 14 TRBD1 TGTGCCAGCAGCGGTCGGGACAGGCAGGGTGGCTACACCTTC CASSGRDRQGGYTF
NA TRBJ2-2 TRBV29-1 14 TRBD2 TGCAGCGTTGGCCGGGGGGGACCCACCGGGGAGCTGTTTTTT CSVGRGGPTGELFF
NA TRBJ2-7 TRBV29-1 15 TRBD2 TGCAGCGTTGCCCGGACTAGCGGGACTTCCTACGAGCAGTACTTC CSVARTSGTSYEQYF
NA TRBJ2-5 TRBV5-1 13 NA TGCGCCAGCAGCTTGAATGGGGGCGAGACCCAGTACTTC CASSLNGGETQYF
NA TRBJ1-1 TRBV4-1 14 NA TGCGCCAGCAGCCAAGGGAGGATAAACACTGAAGCTTTCTTT CASSQGRINTEAFF
NA TRBJ2-7 TRBV2 17 NA TGTGCCAGCAGCCCTATTGGTTTCGGTGCGAAATCCTACGAGCAGTACTTC CASSPIGFGAKSYEQYF
NA TRBJ2-3 TRBV7-9 13 NA TGTGCCAGCAGCCGGAATTTCGGGGATTGGCAGTATTTT CASSRNFGDWQYF
few TRBJ2-6 TRBV4-2 13 NA TGTGCCAGCAGCCAAGATGGGGCCAACGTCCTGACTTTC CASSQDGANVLTF
NA TRBJ2-7 TRBV2 14 TRBD1 TGTGCCAGTCTGATTGGGACAGGATCCTTCGAGCAGTACTTC CASLIGTGSFEQYF
NA TRBJ1-6 TRBV10-3 15 NA TGTGCCAGTAACCGGGACTCCTTATACAATTCACCCCTCCACTTT CASNRDSLYNSPLHF
NA TRBJ1-3 TRBV7-2 17 NA TGTGCCAGCAGCCGTAACTGGGCAGGCTTAACCGGAAACACCATATATTTT CASSRNWAGLTGNTIYF
NA TRBJ1-6 TRBV28 19 NA TGTGCCAGCAGTAAACAGGGAATTGACGTAGAGTGGTATAATTCACCCCTCCACTTT CASSKQGIDVEWYNSPLHF
NA TRBJ2-7 TRBV6-1 14 NA TGTGCCAGCAGAGACGGGGGCGTAGGCTACGAGCAGTACTTC CASRDGGVGYEQYF
NA TRBJ2-7 TRBV7-9 14 NA TGTGCCAGCAGCCCCGGGCCACCCAGCCTGGAGCAGTACTTC CASSPGPPSLEQYF
NA TRBJ1-3 TRBV7-8 14 NA TGTGCCAGCAGCTCCGACAGCTCTGGAAACACCATATATTTT CASSSDSSGNTIYF
NA TRBJ2-2 TRBV5-1 16 NA TGCGCCAGCAGCTTGGCCATAGGGTGGGACACCGGGGAGCTGTTTTTT CASSLAIGWDTGELFF
NA TRBJ2-1 TRBV19 15 TRBD2 TGTGCCAGTAGCGAAGGACTAGCGGTATACAATGAGCAGTTCTTC CASSEGLAVYNEQFF
NA TRBJ1-1 TRBV28 14 NA TGTGCCAGCAGTACAGTTTGGGGAACCGATGAAGCTTTCTTT CASSTVWGTDEAFF
once TRBJ1-5 TRBV2 15 TRBD1 TGTGCCAGCAGTGCCGGACAGGCCCGAAATCAGCCCCAGCATTTT CASSAGQARNQPQHF
few TRBJ2-1 TRBV7-9 15 TRBD1 TGTGCCAGCAGCTTACGCAGGGGGCAATTTGGTGAGCAGTTCTTC CASSLRRGQFGEQFF
NA TRBJ2-5 TRBV11-2 14 NA TGTGCCAGCAGCTTAAATAGGGAACAAGAGACCCAGTACTTC CASSLNREQETQYF
NA TRBJ2-7 TRBV28 13 NA TGTGCCAGCAACGACGGGGGGCGTGCGTATACATACTTC CASNDGGRAYTYF
NA TRBJ1-4 TRBV18 11 NA TGTGCCAGCTCACGGGGGCTGGTCATGGTTTTT CASSRGLVMVF
NA TRBJ1-4 TRBV4-1 15 TRBD1 TGCGCCAGCAGCGCACCGGGACAGGGGTCTGAAAAACTGTTTTTT CASSAPGQGSEKLFF